This T cell receptor (beta chain) stems from a study of blood T cells in healthy people across ages. V was cut by 2 bases and J by 1 base, with 11 bases left in between. Germline CDR1 LNHNV, CDR2 YYDKDF (reference sequence). The CDR3 covers 15 residues. Sample-barcoded 5' priming and a J-beta primer mix drove a second PCR of 7 to 11 cycles. TCRdb recomputed calls from the 5' RACE reads with MiXCR, one row per CDR3 protein. The sample has about 780,000 distinct CDR3 sequences; 20% to 30% are singletons. In this sample, this clonotype turned up a few times. These sequences were also reported in another study, on T cells of mothers and their children.

This receptor was identified in a boy between 10 and 17 years old in good health. Sequenced: blood. The chain carries TRBV15 and TRBJ1-1, with D maybe TRBD1 (5 bases). In nucleotides, the CDR3 is TGTGCCACCAGCAGATGGAGGGGTCCGAACACTGAAGCTTTCTTT. As protein: CATSRWRGPNTEAFF. Full variable domain (rest looked up from reference TRBV15 and TRBJ1-1): DAMVIQNPRYQVTQFGKPVTLSCSQTLNHNVMYWYQQKSSQAPKLLFHYYDKDFNNEADTPDNFQSRRPNTSFCFLDIRSPGLGDTAMYLCATSRWRGPNTEAFFGQGTRLTVV.